The next 19 T cell receptor beta chains were all read from a single sample in a study of cytomegalovirus exposure and HLA in healthy donors. With 60 Vbeta and 13 Jbeta primers, the PCR was carried out. Data came from immunoSEQ multiplex PCR; TCRdb stores just in-frame clones and leaves some out. The profile covers 100,000 to 130,000 clones, with approximately 84% appearing a single time and 2% to 2.5% taken by the ten largest. Source material: PBMCs. These receptors were taken from a young man in good health and CMV-seronegative.

This sequence joins TRBV9 and TRBJ2-1, with D perhaps matching TRBD2 (5 bases). V was shortened by 0 bases and J by 11 bases, with 12 bases between the two germline ends. In germline, CDR1 is SGDLS, CDR2 YYNGEE. The CDR3 runs 13 residues. Here the CDR3 DNA reads TGTGCCAGCAGCGTAGGACCGGGGTCGCAGCAGTTCTTC. Protein product: CASSVGPGSQQFF.

The chain joins TRBV11-2 to TRBJ2-3, with D maybe TRBD2 (5 bases). The V gene's germline CDR1 is SGHAT and CDR2 FQNNGV. The V end lost 5 bases, the J end lost 2 bases, and 17 bases lay between the germline ends. This CDR3 is 16 amino acids long. This CDR3 is CASSRVRDFFTDTQYF. The CDR3 nucleotides are TGTGCCAGCAGCCGAGTCCGGGATTTTTTCACAGATACGCAGTATTTT.

Worth noting for this clone: A junction end diverges from the germline sequence, so it may reflect a read error. The J gene is TRBJ2-5, the V gene TRBV7-7; 14 bases line up with TRBD2. Germline V CDR1 and CDR2: SSHAT, FNYEAQ (reference sequence). The CDR3 totals 16 residues. CDR3 bases: TGTGCTAGCAGCTTAGGACTAGCGGGGGGCCAAGAGACCCAGTACTTC. Its protein product is CASSLGLAGGQETQYF. Based on the CDR3 plus reference TRBV7-7 and TRBJ2-5, the full variable domain is GAGVSQSPRYKVTKRGQDVTLRCDPISSHATLYWYQQALGQGPEFLTYFNYEAQPDKSGLPSDRFSAERPEGSISTLTIQRTEQRDSAMYRCASSLGLAGGQETQYFGPGTRLLVL.

In its sample, this clone was seen once. The J gene is TRBJ2-7, the V gene TRBV27; 9 nucleotides align to TRBD2. Germline CDR1 MNHEY, CDR2 SMNVEV (reference sequence). This CDR3 spans 14 amino acids. J was trimmed by 6 bases and V by 4 bases; bases with no gene match: 7. CDR3 DNA sequence: TGTGCCAGCAGTTATAAGCGGGGGGTCCCCGAGCAGTACTTC. Its translation is CASSYKRGVPEQYF.

The V gene is TRBV10-2, the J gene TRBJ1-2, with TRBD1 matching 10 bases. CDR3 length: 14 residues. Per the germline V gene, CDR1 is WSHSY and CDR2 is SAAADI. Trimming removed 5 bases from V and 4 bases from J; junction bases left unmatched: 4. CDR3 loop: CASSTGTGVYGYTF. The DNA for the CDR3 is TGCGCCAGCAGTACCGGGACAGGGGTCTATGGCTACACCTTC.

The chain joins TRBV6-5 to TRBJ1-2, with D possibly matching TRBD1 (6 bases). This CDR3 contains 14 residues. V was trimmed by 6 bases and J by 6 bases, leaving 17 bases between them. From germline, CDR1 is MNHEY and CDR2 SVGAGI. The CDR3 protein is CASSPRGGGNGYTF. The CDR3 DNA follows: TGTGCCAGCAGCCCCCGAGGGGGGGGAAATGGCTACACCTTC.

This clone has a single count. This rearrangement joins TRBV2 to TRBJ2-3; perhaps TRBD2 as D (6 bases). The CDR3 consists of 13 residues. Germline loops: CDR1 SNHLY, CDR2 FYNNEI. Trimming took off 8 bases at V and 4 bases at J, with 13 bases between the two ends. In nucleotides, the CDR3 is TGTGCCAGCTGGCGGGAAGGGGCAGATACGCAGTATTTT. Residues: CASWREGADTQYF.

This chain joins TRBV7-2 and TRBJ2-5, with 10 positions matching TRBD2. With 5 bases clipped from V and 7 bases from J, the junction kept 10 bases outside the gene matches. Germline lookup yields CDR1 SGHTA and CDR2 FQGNSA. The length of the CDR3 is 15 residues. The CDR3 nucleotides are TGTGCCAGCAGCGCGGGGAGCGGGGGGGAAGGGACCCAGTACTTC. Translation: CASSAGSGGEGTQYF.

This chain connects TRBV7-6 to TRBJ1-1, with a weak D call TRBD1 (6 bases). V lost 4 bases and J lost 0, with 21 bases in between. This CDR3 contains 18 residues. From germline, CDR1 is SGHVS and CDR2 FNYEAQ. CDR3 in amino acids: CASSSNDRPYAVNTEAFF. Written as DNA, the CDR3 is TGTGCCAGCAGCTCTAATGACAGGCCTTACGCGGTGAACACTGAAGCTTTCTTT.

This clone appeared once. The rearrangement joins TRBV2 to TRBJ2-1; 9 bases are shared with TRBD2. The CDR3 covers 14 residues. CDR1 is SNHLY, CDR2 FYNNEI, per germline. V lost 8 bases and J lost 4; bases outside the gene matches: 6. The CDR3 region is CASRPLAGYNEQFF. The CDR3 DNA reads as TGTGCCAGCCGTCCCCTAGCGGGATACAATGAGCAGTTCTTC.

The CDR3 DNA reads TGTGCCAGCAGCGGCAGGGTGAACACTGAAGCTTTCTTT. Residues: CASSGRVNTEAFF. The V gene is TRBV9, the J gene TRBJ1-1; tentative D call: TRBD1 (5 bases). The CDR3 runs to 13 residues. Germline V gene sequence: CDR1 SGDLS, CDR2 YYNGEE. V shed 3 bases and J shed 0 bases, with 6 bases lying between them.

To note about this clone: It is likely a read error, because the conserved phenylalanine at the end of the CDR3 is missing. The gene calls are TRBV25-1 and TRBJ1-4; D not certain. CDR1 MGHDK and CDR2 SYGVNS come from the germline V gene. The CDR3 loop spans 14 amino acids. Trimming cost V 3 bases and J 0 bases, with 5 bases left between them. CDR3 DNA: TGTGCCAGCAGTGATTTCGCAACTAATGAAAAACTGTTTGTT. Protein sequence: CASSDFATNEKLFV.

V is TRBV5-1 and J is TRBJ1-2; a possible D gene is TRBD1 (5 bases). The CDR3 loop spans 16 amino acids. V shed 4 bases and J shed 6 bases, with 22 bases lying between them. Per the germline V gene, CDR1 is SGHRS and CDR2 is YFSETQ. For the CDR3, the DNA is TGCGCCAGCAGCCCGGTGCCTGGGGCAATCTACAATGGCTACACCTTC. The encoded protein is CASSPVPGAIYNGYTF.

V and J are TRBV28 and TRBJ2-7; a weak D match, TRBD1 (5 bases). The V end was cut by 3 bases, the J end by 9 bases, with 12 bases between. CDR1 MDHEN and CDR2 SYDVKM come from the germline V gene. The CDR3 covers 12 residues. In DNA, the CDR3 is TGTGCCAGCAGTTTCCTGGGGCGCGGGCAGTACTTC. Its protein is CASSFLGRGQYF.

The rearrangement joins TRBV11-2 to TRBJ2-6; D may be TRBD2 (5 bases). Per the germline V gene, CDR1 is SGHAT and CDR2 is FQNNGV. The V end lost 4 bases, the J end lost 3 bases, and 13 bases lay between the germline ends. The CDR3 consists of 16 residues. The CDR3 nucleotides are TGTGCCAGCAGCTGGATCCGAGGGCGTGGGGCCAACGTCCTGACTTTC. Its protein is CASSWIRGRGANVLTF.

In this sample, this clone turned up once. The chain joins TRBV5-1 to TRBJ2-5; possibly TRBD1 for D (5 bases). The J call may be incorrect, as the DNA end agrees better with TRBJ2-7. The CDR3 sequence is 14 residues long. Per germline, CDR1 SGHRS and CDR2 YFSETQ. This chain's CDR3 is CASSLFQGSYEQYF. The CDR3 bases are TGCGCCAGCAGCTTGTTTCAGGGATCCTACGAGCAGTACTTC.

The chain is built from TRBV25-1 and TRBJ1-4; D unclear. Germline values: CDR1 MGHDK, CDR2 SYGVNS. V lost 6 bases and J 6 bases, leaving 17 bases between the germline ends. CDR3 length: 15 amino acids. CDR3 region: CASSAETHGDEKLFF. DNA for the CDR3: TGTGCCAGCAGCGCCGAAACCCACGGGGATGAAAAACTGTTTTTT.

This clone was counted a few times. The chain combines TRBV9 with TRBJ1-1, with TRBD1 matching 7 bases. The junction had 6 bases not matched to a gene; V was cut back by 3 bases and J by 1 base. The CDR3 totals 15 residues. Germline CDR1 SGDLS, CDR2 YYNGEE. The CDR3 sequence: CASSEGQVANTEAFF. CDR3 in DNA: TGTGCCAGCAGCGAAGGACAGGTAGCGAACACTGAAGCTTTCTTT.

The chain has TRBV30 and TRBJ2-7, with D possibly TRBD1 on 5 matching bases. V was trimmed by 3 bases and J by 2 bases, leaving 11 bases between them. The CDR3 is made up of 13 amino acids. Germline V gene data show CDR1 as GTSNPN and CDR2 as SVGIG (reference sequence). CDR3 in amino acids: CAWSPGIAYEQYF. The CDR3 nucleotides read TGTGCCTGGAGCCCAGGGATCGCCTACGAGCAGTACTTC.